This TCR beta chain was sequenced during a study of neoadjuvant nivolumab and ipilimumab in lung cancer. Here immunoSEQ multiplex PCR was the method, and the copy in TCRdb shows in-frame clones only, minus some. The sample includes about 18,000 clones, 80% to 90% of them seen just once. This clone appeared a single time. The receptor's source is an adult with non-small cell lung cancer. Sequences were derived from peripheral blood, sampled before neoadjuvant nivolumab, alone or with ipilimumab.

The CDR3 here is CASSQGTFSNNQPQHF. The CDR3 DNA is TGCGCCAGCAGCCAAGGGACATTTAGTAACAATCAGCCCCAGCATTTT. The genes are TRBV4-1 and TRBJ1-5; a weak D match, TRBD1 (5 bases). Germline V CDR1 and CDR2: MGHRA, YSYEKL. The CDR3 contains 16 residues. V shed 1 base and J shed 3 bases, with 13 bases lying between them.